This entry lists 28 T cell receptor beta chains sequenced from one sample in a study of preoperative IRX-2 immunotherapy in early breast cancer. Stated treatment: preoperative locoregional IRX-2 cytokine immunotherapy. Measured with immunoSEQ multiplex PCR; TCRdb has only the in-frame clones, and not every one. The profile shows tens of thousands of clones, roughly 80% of them singletons. The starting material was lymph node tissue, obtained after IRX-2 immunotherapy. The source is a human donor with breast cancer.

This sequence joins TRBV22-1 and TRBJ1-6; TRBD1, the table's D call, was not compared with the DNA. TRBV22-1 is recorded as a pseudogene. The length of the CDR3 is 12 residues. CDR3 sequence: CASRGTVSELHF. CDR3 bases: TGTGCCAGCAGGGGGACGGTTTCCGAACTCCACTTT.

The chain combines TRBV6-8 with TRBJ2-7; 10 bases align to TRBD1. V shed 8 bases, J shed 6 bases, and the junction held 7 bases outside the gene matches. CDR1 and CDR2 (germline): MNHGY, SAAAGT. This CDR3 is built from 13 residues. The CDR3 reads CASRDRGPGEQYF. For the CDR3, the DNA is TGTGCCAGCCGGGACAGGGGACCGGGCGAGCAGTACTTC.

The CDR3 is CSVVGIERSSTDTQYF. The CDR3 DNA reads TGCAGCGTGGTGGGGATAGAGCGATCGAGCACAGATACGCAGTATTTT. The genes are TRBV29-1 and TRBJ2-3; D not certain. The ends were cut back, 6 bases at V and 0 bases at J, with 19 bases in the middle. Germline V gene lookup returns CDR1 SQVTM and CDR2 ANQGSEA. This CDR3 has 16 amino acids.

The rearrangement links TRBV6-8 to TRBJ1-1, with D unclear. The CDR3 consists of 13 residues. Trimming left V 10 bases short and J 0 bases short, with 12 bases between. CDR1 and CDR2 (germline): MNHGY, SAAAGT. The CDR3 here is CATSRTVNTEAFF. CDR3 bases: TGTGCCACCTCCAGGACGGTGAACACTGAAGCTTTCTTT.

The rearrangement uses TRBV7-4 and TRBJ2-1, with D possibly TRBD2 on 5 matching bases. Looked up from germline, CDR1 is SGHVT and CDR2 is SQSDAQ. There are 13 residues in the CDR3. Trimming removed 1 base from V and 10 bases from J, with 11 bases in between. The CDR3 is CASSLGGEREQFF. CDR3 in DNA: TGTGCCAGCAGCTTAGGTGGGGAGCGGGAGCAGTTCTTC.

This clone occurred a few times. V usage is TRBV28 and J usage is TRBJ1-2; a possible D gene is TRBD1 (6 bases). CDR1 MDHEN and CDR2 SYDVKM come from the germline V gene. This CDR3 has 14 amino acids. The V end lost 6 bases, the J end lost 2 bases, and 13 bases lay between the germline ends. Here the CDR3 DNA reads TGTGCCAGCAGGGAAGGACAGTTGAACTATGGCTACACCTTC. Its translation is CASREGQLNYGYTF.

V usage is TRBV6-8 and J usage is TRBJ1-1; D gene ambiguous. Germline lookup yields CDR1 MNHGY and CDR2 SAAAGT. Trimming shortened V by 0 bases and J by 5 bases, and 13 bases separated the two germline ends. The CDR3 length is 15 residues. The CDR3 DNA reads as TGTGCCAGCAGTTACTCGCAGGTTGGCGGGACTGAAGCTTTCTTT. This codes for CASSYSQVGGTEAFF.

The chain carries TRBV18 and TRBJ1-2, with a tentative D call TRBD1 (5 bases). CDR1 KGHSH and CDR2 LQKENI come from the germline V gene. Trimming removed 4 bases from V and 6 bases from J, with 12 bases in between. CDR3 length: 13 amino acids. CDR3 residues: CASSRNTGDGYTF. CDR3 nucleotides: TGTGCCAGCTCACGCAATACAGGAGATGGCTACACCTTC.

V usage is TRBV25-1 and J usage is TRBJ1-6, with D possibly matching TRBD1 (5 bases). V dropped 8 bases and J dropped 10 bases, with 12 bases sitting between them. This CDR3 region has 12 residues. Germline V gene data show CDR1 as MGHDK and CDR2 as SYGVNS. The CDR3 DNA reads as TGTGCCAGCTCTAAGGGGCGGTCACCCCTCCACTTT. This codes for CASSKGRSPLHF. Using reference TRBV25-1 and TRBJ1-6 for the parts outside the CDR3, the full variable domain is EADIYQTPRYLVIGTGKKITLECSQTMGHDKMYWYQQDPGMELHLIHYSYGVNSTEKGDLSSESTVSRIRTEHFPLTLESARPSHTSQYLCASSKGRSPLHFGNGTRLTVT.

The chain is built from TRBV23-1 and TRBJ1-1, with TRBD1 as a possible D gene (5 bases). TRBV23-1 is an open reading frame, and its role is uncertain. The V and J ends lost 6 bases and 4 bases respectively, with 15 bases between them. This CDR3 spans 14 amino acids. The CDR3 DNA reads as TGCGCCAGCAGCCAAGATGGGGGGACCACTGAAGCTTTCTTT. This codes for CASSQDGGTTEAFF.

The chain links TRBV19 to TRBJ1-2, with a possible D match to TRBD1 (6 bases). In germline, CDR1 is LNHDA, CDR2 SQIVND (reference sequence). The ends were cut back, 7 bases at V and 2 bases at J, with 11 bases in the middle. The CDR3 is 13 residues long. CDR3 DNA: TGTGCCAGTATAGGGGGAACCAACTATGGCTACACCTTC. Translated, it gives CASIGGTNYGYTF.

This rearrangement joins TRBV15 to TRBJ2-6; D ambiguous. The V end was cut by 0 bases, the J end by 0 bases, with 12 bases between. CDR3 length: 18 amino acids. Germline V gives CDR1 LNHNV, CDR2 YYDKDF (reference sequence). The CDR3 protein is CATSREGLSFSGANVLTF. The CDR3 DNA sequence: TGTGCCACCAGCAGAGAGGGGTTAAGCTTCTCTGGGGCCAACGTCCTGACTTTC.

The V and J genes are TRBV28 and TRBJ1-2, with a possible D match to TRBD1 (5 bases). The CDR3 extends over 13 amino acids. Germline-derived CDR1 and CDR2 are MDHEN and SYDVKM. V lost 5 bases, J lost 5 bases, and 12 bases lay in between. The CDR3 loop reads CASSGTDKYGYTF. CDR3 bases: TGTGCCAGCAGTGGGACGGACAAATATGGCTACACCTTC.

The rearrangement joins TRBV14 to TRBJ2-7; 7 nucleotides match TRBD1. Germline lookup yields CDR1 SGHDN and CDR2 FVKESK. The trim removed 2 bases at V and 0 bases at J, leaving 4 bases unmatched. The CDR3 contains 15 residues. CDR3 residues: CASSQYRDSSYEQYF. CDR3 DNA: TGTGCCAGCAGCCAATACCGGGACAGCTCCTACGAGCAGTACTTC.

This chain connects TRBV15 to TRBJ1-5, with D maybe TRBD1 (5 bases). The ends were cut back, 1 base at V and 8 bases at J, with 15 bases in the middle. The germline gives CDR1 LNHNV, CDR2 YYDKDF (reference sequence). The CDR3 consists of 15 residues. The CDR3 coding sequence is TGTGCCACCAGCAGAGCTAGGGGTGTCGGTGAGCCCCAGCATTTT. It translates to CATSRARGVGEPQHF. Filled out from reference TRBV15 and TRBJ1-5, the complete variable domain reads DAMVIQNPRYQVTQFGKPVTLSCSQTLNHNVMYWYQQKSSQAPKLLFHYYDKDFNNEADTPDNFQSRRPNTSFCFLDIRSPGLGDTAMYLCATSRARGVGEPQHFGDGTRLSIL.

This clone showed up just a few times. The chain carries TRBV11-3 and TRBJ2-7, with TRBD1 identical over 10 bases. Germline CDR1 reads SGHNT; CDR2 reads YENEEA. CDR3 length equals 16 residues. V dropped 4 bases and J dropped 2; count of bases not matched to a gene: 8. CDR3 sequence reads: CASSSRPGQGTYEQYF. CDR3 bases: TGTGCCAGCAGCTCCCGCCCGGGACAGGGGACCTACGAGCAGTACTTC.

A single count supports this clone. V is TRBV4-1 and J is TRBJ1-5, with D hard to call. Germline V gene sequence: CDR1 MGHRA, CDR2 YSYEKL. The CDR3 is made up of 15 amino acids. Deletions cut 0 bases from V and 3 bases from J, with 9 bases between. CDR3 region: CASSQEEGSNQPQHF. Here the CDR3 DNA reads TGCGCCAGCAGCCAAGAAGAGGGATCCAATCAGCCCCAGCATTTT.

A few counts support this clone. The V gene is TRBV6-8, the J gene TRBJ2-7, with unresolved D. The germline V gene has CDR1 MNHGY and CDR2 SAAAGT. V lost 6 bases and J 5 bases, leaving 11 bases between the germline ends. This CDR3 has 12 residues. Written as DNA, the CDR3 is TGTGCCAGCAGCCGTTCGAAGAACGAGCAGTACTTC. Its protein product is CASSRSKNEQYF.

The chain links TRBV7-6 to TRBJ1-5, with TRBD1 as a possible D gene (6 bases). Germline values: CDR1 SGHVS, CDR2 FNYEAQ. With 3 bases removed from V and 0 bases from J, the gap between germline ends came to 18 bases. The CDR3 covers 18 residues. The CDR3 DNA reads as TGTGCCAGCAGCTTGGGACAAGAGACGGGGTATAGCAATCAGCCCCAGCATTTT. Protein sequence: CASSLGQETGYSNQPQHF. Full variable domain (remainder filled in from reference TRBV7-6 and TRBJ1-5): GAGVSQSPRYKVTKRGQDVALRCDPISGHVSLYWYRQALGQGPEFLTYFNYEAQQDKSGLPNDRFSAERPEGSISTLTIQRTEQRDSAMYRCASSLGQETGYSNQPQHFGDGTRLSIL.

CDR3 nucleotide sequence: TGTGCTAGTGGTTTGGCCGGACAGGGAAACGGGAACACTGAAGCTTTCTTT. Encoded protein: CASGLAGQGNGNTEAFF. The chain recombines TRBV12-5 with TRBJ1-1, with 8 bases lining up with TRBD1. The length of the CDR3 is 17 residues. Per the germline V gene, CDR1 is LGHNT and CDR2 is FRNRAP. Trimming cost V 1 base and J 1 base; bases outside gene matches: 8.

The chain couples TRBV6-8 to TRBJ2-7; 11 bases fit TRBD2. CDR1 MNHGY and CDR2 SAAAGT come from the germline V gene. The junction had 12 bases not matched to a gene; V was cut back by 8 bases and J by 12 bases. There are 13 residues in the CDR3. CDR3 DNA: TGTGCCAGCGGGAGGCTAGCGGGGGGAGACGCGTACTTC. Its translation: CASGRLAGGDAYF.

The chain combines TRBV23-1 with TRBJ1-5; no reliable D call. TRBV23-1 falls under the ORF class, with uncertain function. The V end lost 6 bases, the J end lost 8 bases, and 14 bases lay between the germline ends. The CDR3 runs to 13 residues. CDR3 sequence reads: CASSQDPEEPQHF. The CDR3 bases are TGCGCCAGCAGCCAAGATCCAGAGGAGCCCCAGCATTTT.

This clone was counted a single time. V usage is TRBV28 and J usage is TRBJ1-1; 11 nucleotides agree with TRBD1. This CDR3 comprises 19 residues. J lost 0 bases, V lost 6 bases, and 15 bases had no gene match. Germline-derived CDR1 and CDR2 are MDHEN and SYDVKM. CDR3 sequence reads: CASSPMGGGQGAVNTEAFF. The CDR3 nucleotides read TGTGCCAGCAGCCCTATGGGGGGCGGACAGGGGGCCGTGAACACTGAAGCTTTCTTT.

The chain has TRBV19 and TRBJ2-7; TRBD1 aligns across 9 bases. Germline loops: CDR1 LNHDA, CDR2 SQIVND (reference sequence). The CDR3 covers 14 residues. With V trimmed by 7 bases and J by 6 bases, 10 bases remained unmatched. The CDR3 DNA follows: TGTGCCAGTAACGGAGGACAGGGGCGAGGCGAGCAGTACTTC. Amino acids: CASNGGQGRGEQYF. Filled out from reference TRBV19 and TRBJ2-7, the complete variable domain reads DGGITQSPKYLFRKEGQNVTLSCEQNLNHDAMYWYRQDPGQGLRLIYYSQIVNDFQKGDIAEGYSVSREKKESFPLTVTSAQKNPTAFYLCASNGGQGRGEQYFGPGTRLTVT.

This clone is a singleton in its sample. The chain has TRBV28 and TRBJ1-5; D not certain. With 2 bases removed from V and 0 bases from J, the gap between germline ends came to 5 bases. The CDR3 spans 14 residues. Germline assignment: CDR1 MDHEN and CDR2 SYDVKM. The CDR3 DNA reads as TGTGCCAGCAGTTTAGGGCGTAGCAATCAGCCCCAGCATTTT. This gives the protein CASSLGRSNQPQHF.

The rearrangement uses TRBV11-3 and TRBJ1-1; 9 bases map to TRBD1. Trimming at V came to 8 bases and at J to 3 bases, leaving 7 bases not matched to a gene. CDR1 is SGHNT, CDR2 YENEEA, per germline. This CDR3 region has 14 residues. The CDR3 region is CASVGQGRDTEAFF. In nucleotides, the CDR3 is TGTGCCAGCGTGGGACAGGGCCGGGACACTGAAGCTTTCTTT.

The chain is built from TRBV28 and TRBJ1-1; TRBD1 aligns across 7 bases. Per the germline V gene, CDR1 is MDHEN and CDR2 is SYDVKM. The ends lost 5 bases at V and 2 bases at J; junction bases unmatched: 8. The CDR3 runs 15 residues. CDR3 residues: CASSVFTGANTEAFF. The CDR3 bases are TGTGCCAGCAGTGTATTTACAGGGGCCAACACTGAAGCTTTCTTT.

This clone was picked up one time. The same CDR3 also results from other DNA sequences found in this sample. CDR3 sequence (DNA): TGCGCCAGCAGCCCGCGACAGGGGGCCAACACCGGGGAGCTGTTTTTT. Residues: CASSPRQGANTGELFF. The J gene is TRBJ2-2, the V gene TRBV5-1, with 10 positions matching TRBD1. CDR1 is SGHRS and CDR2 is YFSETQ in the germline V gene. V was clipped by 4 bases and J by 2 bases; unmatched bases: 5. The CDR3 extends over 16 amino acids.